A selection of T cell receptor beta chains follows, all from one sample in a study of blood T cell repertoires in COVID-19. The data were produced by immunoSEQ multiplex PCR, yet TCRdb's version contains in-frame clones alone and is incomplete. The data show 150,000 to 200,000 clones, about nine tenths seen once. Sequenced sample: peripheral blood. The receptor source for this set is a woman in her thirties with acute or convalescent COVID-19. CDR3s include the opening cysteine and the closing phenylalanine or tryptophan.

v_gene	j_gene	CDR3aa
TRBV11-3	TRBJ2-6	CASSSLGANVLTF
TRBV5-1	TRBJ1-1	CASSLEGGVTEAFF
TRBV24-1	TRBJ2-1	CATSDRGLAGVSGEQFF
TRBV28	TRBJ2-3	CASSFQLADSTDTQYF
TRBV2	TRBJ1-2	CGSTPPGTPVYGYTF
TRBV7-6	TRBJ2-2	CASRSWTGELFF
TRBV18	TRBJ1-2	CASSPSGTGGRLGYGYTF
TRBV4-1	TRBJ2-7	CASSQEQAGAYEQYF
TRBV24-1	TRBJ2-1	CATSDLSGIEQFF
TRBV5-1	TRBJ2-5	CASSFTGGSETQYF
TRBV29-1	TRBJ2-7	CSVGSGIGEQYF
TRBV2	TRBJ1-1	CASKSQGATEAFF
TRBV2	TRBJ2-7	CASRDFTYEQYF
TRBV3-1/TRBV3-2	TRBJ2-7	CASSQGQGTEQYF
TRBV10-3	TRBJ2-7	CAIRAGSYEQYF
TRBV29-1	TRBJ2-3	CSAPGGSYSTDTQYF
TRBV30	TRBJ2-1	CAWDLAGMGNEQFF
TRBV10-3	TRBJ2-1	CAISEGLAYNEQFF
TRBV27	TRBJ2-1	CASSLLAGDYNEQFF
TRBV25-1	TRBJ2-7	CASSDTLGSSYEQYF
TRBV11-3	TRBJ2-7	CASSTRTDSTEQYF
TRBV6-5	TRBJ1-1	CASSYSRAAEAFF
TRBV2	TRBJ2-7	CASVRDKLYEQYF
TRBV19	TRBJ2-7	CASSILAGGLYEQYF
TRBV11-2	TRBJ2-1	CASSSTSGNYNEQFF
TRBV19	TRBJ1-1	CASSQTGFAEAFF
TRBV20-1	TRBJ2-7	CSASRSVEQYF
TRBV30	TRBJ2-7	CAWSVNRDTKGEQYF
TRBV20-1	TRBJ1-3	CSASRGNRSGNTIYF
TRBV19	TRBJ1-1	CASSIGTGTKAFF
TRBV10-1	TRBJ2-1	CASSESGAANEQFF
TRBV15	TRBJ2-3	CATSPRRVATDTQYF
TRBV4-2	TRBJ2-7	CASSQARLAGEYEQYF
TRBV27	TRBJ2-2	CASSIGRTSTGELFF
TRBV24-1	TRBJ2-7	CATSASRGRVGEQYF
TRBV29-1	TRBJ2-1	CSARDQYNEQFF
TRBV19	TRBJ1-5	CASSIQDYQPQHF
TRBV21-1	TRBJ2-7	CASSKVQGLKSKSSYEQYF
TRBV11-3	TRBJ1-1	CASSFMVGQAFF
TRBV28	TRBJ1-6	CASSGNRDPGTPLHF
TRBV6-5	TRBJ2-2	CASSYLFGELFF
TRBV28	TRBJ1-6	CASTAPGQGFSPLHF
TRBV6-5	TRBJ2-7	CASTYAGGLGYEQYF
TRBV7-8	TRBJ2-7	CASSKRRQGPYEQYF
TRBV10-3	TRBJ1-4	CAISESKGSNEKLFF
TRBV10-2	TRBJ2-1	CATLREVANEQFF
TRBV2	TRBJ2-1	CASTRDRSYNEQFF
TRBV2	TRBJ2-3	CASSGLAGGPYF
TRBV7-2	TRBJ2-7	CASSLGPLAGRYEQYF
TRBV28	TRBJ2-1	CASSITLAGRWDEQFF
TRBV7-2	TRBJ2-7	CASSLPLASGYYEQYF
TRBV28	TRBJ1-1	CASRASQGSGTEAFF